Below, 14 T cell receptor beta chains from the same sample are listed, as sequenced in a study of cytomegalovirus exposure and HLA in healthy donors. PCR employed 60 Vbeta and 13 Jbeta primers. The repertoire was sequenced with immunoSEQ multiplex PCR; TCRdb's copy has only in-frame clones and lacks some. The sample shows approximately 100,000 clones, less than 70% of them seen only once. The sample was PBMCs. Source of these receptors: a woman in her seventies in good health and CMV-seropositive.

The chain employs TRBV5-1 and TRBJ1-3, with a tentative D call TRBD1 (5 bases). Per germline, CDR1 SGHRS and CDR2 YFSETQ. This CDR3 is 15 amino acids long. The V end was cut by 4 bases, the J end by 0 bases, with 11 bases between. The CDR3 protein is CASSPGGYSGNTIYF. CDR3 DNA sequence: TGCGCCAGCAGCCCGGGGGGTTACTCTGGAAACACCATATATTTT.

The chain uses TRBV6-5 and TRBJ2-3, with 7 bases lining up with TRBD2. CDR1 and CDR2 from the germline V gene are MNHEY and SVGAGI. CDR3 length: 16 amino acids. V shed 2 bases and J 3 bases; nucleotides not matched to a gene: 8. This CDR3 is CASSYGAGVTTDTQYF. The CDR3 nucleotides read TGTGCCAGCAGTTACGGGGCGGGGGTTACGACAGATACGCAGTATTTT.

The chain recombines TRBV2 with TRBJ2-3, with 8 bases that match TRBD2. This CDR3 is 15 amino acids long. Looked up from germline, CDR1 is SNHLY and CDR2 is FYNNEI. Trimming cost V 7 bases and J 1 base; bases outside gene matches: 7. CDR3 coding DNA: TGTGCCAGCACACCGGGGGGGCGGGGCACAGATACGCAGTATTTT. Residues: CASTPGGRGTDTQYF.

The chain joins TRBV18 to TRBJ1-5; tentative D call: TRBD1 (5 bases). The CDR3 sequence is 16 residues long. Per germline, CDR1 KGHSH and CDR2 LQKENI. Trimming left V 2 bases short and J 0 bases short, with 11 bases between. This CDR3 is CASSPGDRSSNQPQHF. CDR3 in DNA: TGTGCCAGCTCACCAGGCGACAGATCTAGCAATCAGCCCCAGCATTTT.

The chain links TRBV7-9 to TRBJ2-7, with a possible D match to TRBD2 (7 bases). CDR3 length equals 15 residues. Germline V gene lookup returns CDR1 SEHNR and CDR2 FQNEAQ (reference sequence). Between the trimmed V and J ends, which lost 1 base and 2 bases, there was a span of 12 bases. CDR3 amino acids: CASSLEAGATYEQYF. CDR3 nucleotide sequence: TGTGCCAGCAGCTTAGAGGCGGGGGCTACCTACGAGCAGTACTTC.

The chain couples TRBV25-1 to TRBJ2-5; 9 nucleotides line up with TRBD1. The CDR3 totals 16 residues. Germline V CDR1 and CDR2: MGHDK, SYGVNS. The junction had 11 bases not matched to a gene; V was cut back by 5 bases and J by 4 bases. The CDR3 nucleotides read TGTGCCAGCAGTTCCCGTATGGACAGGGGAAGAGAGACCCAGTACTTC. Its translation: CASSSRMDRGRETQYF.

This chain links TRBV11-1 with TRBJ1-2; the D gene is possibly TRBD1 (6 bases). Germline CDR1 SGHAT, CDR2 FQDESV (reference sequence). V was trimmed by 6 bases and J by 0 bases, leaving 11 bases between them. The CDR3 extends over 14 amino acids. The CDR3 sequence: CASSTGLPNYGYTF. The CDR3 nucleotides are TGTGCCAGCAGTACAGGGTTGCCTAACTATGGCTACACCTTC.

V and J are TRBV7-2 and TRBJ2-7; the match to TRBD2 covers 9 bases. Germline trimming cut 1 base from V and 3 bases from J; bases unmatched to any gene: 13. CDR3 size: 18 residues. CDR1 is SGHTA and CDR2 is FQGNSA in the germline V gene. The CDR3 sequence: CASSLDGRVAGARYEQYF. In nucleotides, the CDR3 is TGTGCCAGCAGCTTAGATGGTAGGGTAGCGGGGGCCCGCTACGAGCAGTACTTC.

V and J are TRBV11-3 and TRBJ2-3, with 7 nucleotides matching TRBD1. Germline V gene lookup returns CDR1 SGHNT and CDR2 YENEEA. This CDR3 spans 16 amino acids. The J segment lost 3 bases and the V segment lost 5 bases, leaving 11 bases of the junction unmatched. CDR3 nucleotide sequence: TGTGCCAGCAGCCCCGGCAGGGGGAGTCGGACAGATACGCAGTATTTT. This sequence encodes CASSPGRGSRTDTQYF.

This clone was found once. The rearrangement uses TRBV10-3 and TRBJ2-7; possible D gene TRBD1, 7 bases. Germline V CDR1 and CDR2: ENHRY, SYGVKD. The ends were cut back, 6 bases at V and 3 bases at J, with 12 bases in the middle. CDR3 length: 13 residues. The CDR3 sequence is CAIRWQGGYEQYF. The CDR3 DNA is TGTGCCATCAGGTGGCAGGGGGGCTACGAGCAGTACTTC.

The genes are TRBV6-6 and TRBJ1-2, with 9 bases matching TRBD1. The V and J ends lost 2 bases and 5 bases, in that order; junction bases with no gene match: 3. The CDR3 loop spans 14 amino acids. Germline V gives CDR1 MNHNY, CDR2 SVGAGI (reference sequence). CDR3 in amino acids: CASSYGTGQYGYTF. In nucleotides, the CDR3 is TGTGCCAGCAGTTACGGGACAGGGCAATATGGCTACACCTTC.

The V gene is TRBV30, the J gene TRBJ2-7, with D possibly being TRBD2 (6 bases). Looked up from germline, CDR1 is GTSNPN and CDR2 is SVGIG (reference sequence). Deletions cut 4 bases from V and 0 bases from J, with 13 bases between. The CDR3 runs to 14 residues. The DNA for the CDR3 is TGTGCCTGGACTTTGGGGGGACCCTCCTACGAGCAGTACTTC. Its translation: CAWTLGGPSYEQYF.

This chain connects TRBV9 to TRBJ2-1, with TRBD1 as a possible D gene (5 bases). V dropped 0 bases and J dropped 9 bases, with 16 bases sitting between them. The CDR3 is 15 amino acids. Germline V CDR1 and CDR2: SGDLS, YYNGEE. The CDR3 DNA reads TGTGCCAGCAGCGTAGCGCAGGGCCCGTGGAGTGAGCAGTTCTTC. It yields the protein CASSVAQGPWSEQFF.

This clone was detected a few times. This chain connects TRBV4-2 to TRBJ2-7; 9 positions agree with TRBD2. The germline V gene has CDR1 LGHNA and CDR2 YNFKEQ. The V and J ends lost 6 bases and 7 bases, in that order; junction bases with no gene match: 10. This CDR3 contains 14 residues. CDR3 in DNA: TGTGCCAGCAGTCCGGTAGCGGGGGCCGGAGAGCAGTACTTC. Its translation is CASSPVAGAGEQYF.